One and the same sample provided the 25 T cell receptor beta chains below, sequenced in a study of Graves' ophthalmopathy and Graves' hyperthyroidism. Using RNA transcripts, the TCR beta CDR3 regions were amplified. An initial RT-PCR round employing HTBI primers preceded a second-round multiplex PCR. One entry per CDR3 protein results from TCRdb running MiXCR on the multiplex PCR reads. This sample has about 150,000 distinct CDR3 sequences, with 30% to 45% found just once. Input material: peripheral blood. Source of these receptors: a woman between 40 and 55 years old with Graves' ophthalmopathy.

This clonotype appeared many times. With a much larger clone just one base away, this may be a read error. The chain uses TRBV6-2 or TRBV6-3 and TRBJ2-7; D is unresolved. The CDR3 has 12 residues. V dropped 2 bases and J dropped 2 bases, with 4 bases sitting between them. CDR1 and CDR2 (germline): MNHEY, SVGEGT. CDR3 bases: TGTGCCAGCAGTTACACCCCCTACGAGCAGTACTTC. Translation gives CASSYTPYEQYF.

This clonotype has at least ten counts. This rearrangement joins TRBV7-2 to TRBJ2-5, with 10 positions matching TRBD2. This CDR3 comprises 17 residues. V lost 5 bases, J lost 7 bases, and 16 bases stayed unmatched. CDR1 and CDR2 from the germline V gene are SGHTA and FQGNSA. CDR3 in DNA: TGTGCCAGCAGCCCTCCCCCCCCTAGCGGGAGTGCGGGGACCCAGTACTTC. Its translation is CASSPPPPSGSAGTQYF.

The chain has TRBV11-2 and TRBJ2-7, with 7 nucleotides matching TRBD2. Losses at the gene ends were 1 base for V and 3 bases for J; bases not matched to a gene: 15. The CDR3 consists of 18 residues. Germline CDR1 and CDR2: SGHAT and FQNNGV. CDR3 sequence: CASSLGPSGHPINYEQYF. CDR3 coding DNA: TGTGCCAGCAGCTTAGGTCCTAGCGGCCATCCCATTAACTACGAGCAGTACTTC.

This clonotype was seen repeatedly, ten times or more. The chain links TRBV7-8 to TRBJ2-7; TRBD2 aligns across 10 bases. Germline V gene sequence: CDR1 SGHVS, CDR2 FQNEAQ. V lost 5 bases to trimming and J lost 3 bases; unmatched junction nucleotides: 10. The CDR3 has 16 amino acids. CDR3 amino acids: CASSGGTSVDDYEQYF. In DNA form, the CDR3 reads TGTGCCAGCAGCGGCGGGACTAGCGTTGATGACTACGAGCAGTACTTC.

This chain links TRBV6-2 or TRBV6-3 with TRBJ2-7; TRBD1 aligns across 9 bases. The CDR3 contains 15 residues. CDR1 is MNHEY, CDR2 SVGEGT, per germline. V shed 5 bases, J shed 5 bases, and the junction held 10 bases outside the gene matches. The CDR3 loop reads CASSTRDRVADEQYF. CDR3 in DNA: TGTGCCAGCAGTACCAGGGACAGGGTGGCCGACGAGCAGTACTTC.

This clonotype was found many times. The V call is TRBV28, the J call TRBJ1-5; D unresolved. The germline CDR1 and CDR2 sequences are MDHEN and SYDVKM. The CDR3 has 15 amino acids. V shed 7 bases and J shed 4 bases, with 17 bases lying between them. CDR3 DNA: TGTGCCAGCATCGCCGTCCGAGGTACTAATCAGCCCCAGCATTTT. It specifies CASIAVRGTNQPQHF.

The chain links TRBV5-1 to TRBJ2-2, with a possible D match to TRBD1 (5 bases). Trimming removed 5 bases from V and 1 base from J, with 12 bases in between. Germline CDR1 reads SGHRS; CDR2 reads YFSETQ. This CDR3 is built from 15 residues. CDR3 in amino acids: CASRKQGVNTGELFF. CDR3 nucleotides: TGCGCCAGCAGGAAGCAGGGCGTGAACACCGGGGAGCTGTTTTTT.

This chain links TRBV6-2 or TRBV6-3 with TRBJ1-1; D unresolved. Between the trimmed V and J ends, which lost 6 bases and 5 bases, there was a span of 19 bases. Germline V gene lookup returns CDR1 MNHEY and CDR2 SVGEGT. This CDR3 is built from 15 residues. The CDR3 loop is CASSPLGPVRTEAFF. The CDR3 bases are TGTGCCAGCAGCCCCCTTGGGCCAGTTCGGACTGAAGCTTTCTTT.

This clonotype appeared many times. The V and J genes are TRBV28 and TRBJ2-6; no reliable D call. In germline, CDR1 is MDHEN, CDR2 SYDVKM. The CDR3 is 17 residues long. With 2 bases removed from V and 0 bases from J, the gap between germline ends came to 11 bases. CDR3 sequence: CASSLPGRSSGANVLTF. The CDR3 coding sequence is TGTGCCAGCAGTTTACCCGGACGGAGCTCTGGGGCCAACGTCCTGACTTTC. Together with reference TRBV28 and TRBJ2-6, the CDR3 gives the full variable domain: DVKVTQSSRYLVKRTGEKVFLECVQDMDHENMFWYRQDPGLGLRLIYFSYDVKMKEKGDIPEGYSVSREKKERFSLILESASTNQTSMYLCASSLPGRSSGANVLTFGAGSRLTVL.

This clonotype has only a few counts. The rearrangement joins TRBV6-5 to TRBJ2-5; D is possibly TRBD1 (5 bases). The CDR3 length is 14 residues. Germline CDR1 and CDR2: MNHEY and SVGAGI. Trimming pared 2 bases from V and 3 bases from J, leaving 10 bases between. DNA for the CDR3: TGTGCCAGCAGTTACAGGCAAGGGGAAGAGACCCAGTACTTC. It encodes CASSYRQGEETQYF.

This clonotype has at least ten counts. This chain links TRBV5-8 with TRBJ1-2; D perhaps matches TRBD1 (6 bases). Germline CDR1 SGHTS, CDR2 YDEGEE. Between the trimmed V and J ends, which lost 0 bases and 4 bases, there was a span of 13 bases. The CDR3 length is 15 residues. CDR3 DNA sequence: TGTGCCAGCAGCTTGGGTCCACAGGGCGGCTATGGCTACACCTTC. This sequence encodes CASSLGPQGGYGYTF.

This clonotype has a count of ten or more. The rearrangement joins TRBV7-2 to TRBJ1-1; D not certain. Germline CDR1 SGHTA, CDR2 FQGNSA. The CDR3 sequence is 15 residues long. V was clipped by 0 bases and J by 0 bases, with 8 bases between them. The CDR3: CASSLAGSMNTEAFF. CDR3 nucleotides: TGTGCCAGCAGCTTAGCGGGCAGCATGAACACTGAAGCTTTCTTT.

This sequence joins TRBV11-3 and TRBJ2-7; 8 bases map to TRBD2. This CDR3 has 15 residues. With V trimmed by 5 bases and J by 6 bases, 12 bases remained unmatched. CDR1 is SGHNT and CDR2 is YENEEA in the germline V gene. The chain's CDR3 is CASSPGLAGFGEQYF. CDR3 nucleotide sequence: TGTGCCAGCAGCCCTGGACTAGCAGGGTTCGGCGAGCAGTACTTC.

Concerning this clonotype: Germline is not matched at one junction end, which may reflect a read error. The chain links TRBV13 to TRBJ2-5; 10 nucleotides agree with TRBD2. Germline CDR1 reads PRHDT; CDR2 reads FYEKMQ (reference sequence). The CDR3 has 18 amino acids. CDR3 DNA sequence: TGTGCCACCAGCGAGCCGGCCTTTCCGGGACTAGCGAATGCGACCCAGTACTTC. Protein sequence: CATSEPAFPGLANATQYF.

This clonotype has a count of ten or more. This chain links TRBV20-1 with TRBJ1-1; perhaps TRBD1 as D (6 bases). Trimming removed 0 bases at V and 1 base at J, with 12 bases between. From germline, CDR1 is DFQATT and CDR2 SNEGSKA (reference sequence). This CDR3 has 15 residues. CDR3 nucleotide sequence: TGCAGTGCTAGAGATCTTGGACAGTGGAACACTGAAGCTTTCTTT. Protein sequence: CSARDLGQWNTEAFF.

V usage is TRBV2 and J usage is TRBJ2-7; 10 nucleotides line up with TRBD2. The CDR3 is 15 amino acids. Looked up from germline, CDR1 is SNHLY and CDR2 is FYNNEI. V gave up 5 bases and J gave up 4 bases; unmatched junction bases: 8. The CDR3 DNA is TGTGCCAGCAGTCTTATAGCGGGAGGCAAATACGAGCAGTACTTC. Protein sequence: CASSLIAGGKYEQYF.

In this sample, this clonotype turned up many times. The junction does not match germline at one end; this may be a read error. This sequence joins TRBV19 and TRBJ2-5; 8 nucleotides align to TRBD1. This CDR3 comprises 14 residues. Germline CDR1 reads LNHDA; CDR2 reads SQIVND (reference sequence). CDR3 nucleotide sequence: TGTGCCAGTAGCCCTGGGACAGGCCGGGAGACCCGGTACTTC. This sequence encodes CASSPGTGRETRYF.

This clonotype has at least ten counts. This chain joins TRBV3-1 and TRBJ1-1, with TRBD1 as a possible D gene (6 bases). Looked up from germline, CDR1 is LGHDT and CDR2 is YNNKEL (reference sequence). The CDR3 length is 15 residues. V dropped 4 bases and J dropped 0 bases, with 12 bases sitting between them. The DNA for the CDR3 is TGTGCCAGCAGCCCCCAGGGGCAGATGAACACTGAAGCTTTCTTT. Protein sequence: CASSPQGQMNTEAFF.

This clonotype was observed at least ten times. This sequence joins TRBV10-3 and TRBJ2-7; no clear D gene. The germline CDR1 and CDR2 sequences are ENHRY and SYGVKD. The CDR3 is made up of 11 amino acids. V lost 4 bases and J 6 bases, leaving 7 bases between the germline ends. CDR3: CAISAGGEQYF. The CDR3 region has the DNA TGTGCCATCAGTGCCGGCGGCGAGCAGTACTTC.

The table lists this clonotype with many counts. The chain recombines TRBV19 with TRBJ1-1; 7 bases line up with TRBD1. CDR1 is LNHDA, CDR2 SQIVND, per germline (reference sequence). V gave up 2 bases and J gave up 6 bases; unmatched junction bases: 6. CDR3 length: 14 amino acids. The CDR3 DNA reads TGTGCCAGTAGTATAAGGTCTCAGGGGGCTGAAGCTTTCTTT. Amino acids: CASSIRSQGAEAFF.

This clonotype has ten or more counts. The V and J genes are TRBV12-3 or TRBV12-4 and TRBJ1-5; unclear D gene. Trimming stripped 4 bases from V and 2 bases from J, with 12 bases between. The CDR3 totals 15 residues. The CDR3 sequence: CASSSHVGGNQPQHF. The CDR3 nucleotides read TGTGCCAGCAGTTCGCACGTTGGTGGCAATCAGCCCCAGCATTTT.

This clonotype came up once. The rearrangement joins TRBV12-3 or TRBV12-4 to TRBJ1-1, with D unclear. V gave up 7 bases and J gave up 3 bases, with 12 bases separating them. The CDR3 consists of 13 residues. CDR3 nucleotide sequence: TGTGCCAGCACCCTTGACGGAGACACTGAAGCTTTCTTT. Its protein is CASTLDGDTEAFF.

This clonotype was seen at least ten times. Here the CDR3 reads CASSSGQGAFYEQYF. The DNA for the CDR3 is TGTGCCAGCAGTTCAGGACAGGGGGCGTTCTACGAGCAGTACTTC. The chain employs TRBV28 and TRBJ2-7, with 11 bases aligning to TRBD1. The CDR3 sequence is 15 residues long. V was clipped by 4 bases and J by 3 bases; unmatched bases: 5. CDR1 is MDHEN, CDR2 SYDVKM, per germline.

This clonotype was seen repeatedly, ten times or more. For the CDR3, the DNA is TGTGCCATCAGTGGGACAGGGTTATTGACTGGGGCCAACGTCCTGACTTTC. It codes for CAISGTGLLTGANVLTF. The V gene is TRBV10-3, the J gene TRBJ2-6; TRBD1 aligns across 8 bases. Germline CDR1 ENHRY, CDR2 SYGVKD. Unmatched junction bases numbered 7, after V lost 4 bases and J lost 2 bases. This CDR3 is 17 amino acids long.

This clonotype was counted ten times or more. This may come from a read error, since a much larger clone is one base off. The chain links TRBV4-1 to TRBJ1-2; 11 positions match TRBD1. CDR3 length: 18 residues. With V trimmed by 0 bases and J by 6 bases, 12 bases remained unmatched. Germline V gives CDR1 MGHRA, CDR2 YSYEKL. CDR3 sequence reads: CASSQEDASAGQGDGYTF. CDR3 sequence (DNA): TGCGCCAGCAGCCAAGAGGATGCGTCGGCGGGACAGGGGGATGGCTACACCTTC.